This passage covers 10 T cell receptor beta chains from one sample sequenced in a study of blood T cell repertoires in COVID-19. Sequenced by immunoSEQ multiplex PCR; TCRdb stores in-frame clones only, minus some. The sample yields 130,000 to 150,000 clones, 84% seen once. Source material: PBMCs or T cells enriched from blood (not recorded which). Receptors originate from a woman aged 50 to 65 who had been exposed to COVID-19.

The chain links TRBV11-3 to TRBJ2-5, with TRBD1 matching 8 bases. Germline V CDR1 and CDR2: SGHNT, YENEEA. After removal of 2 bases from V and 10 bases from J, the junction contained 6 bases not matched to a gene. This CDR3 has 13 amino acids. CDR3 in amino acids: CASSLRTGSDQYF. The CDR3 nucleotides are TGTGCCAGCAGCTTAAGGACAGGGTCGGACCAGTACTTC.

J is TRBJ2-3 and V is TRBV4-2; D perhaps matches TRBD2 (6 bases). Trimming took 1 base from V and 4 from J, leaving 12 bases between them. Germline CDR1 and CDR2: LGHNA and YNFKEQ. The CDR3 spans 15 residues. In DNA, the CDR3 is TGTGCCAGCAGCCAAGTCGGCGGGGTGGCAGATACGCAGTATTTT. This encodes CASSQVGGVADTQYF.

CDR3 in DNA: TGCAGCGTTAACAGGGGGGACCTCGGAGGCTACACCTTC. Translating it yields CSVNRGDLGGYTF. The chain is built from TRBV29-1 and TRBJ1-2; the match to TRBD1 covers 8 bases. The CDR3 spans 13 residues. Trimming at V came to 5 bases and at J to 8 bases, leaving 10 bases not matched to a gene. Germline V gene lookup returns CDR1 SQVTM and CDR2 ANQGSEA.

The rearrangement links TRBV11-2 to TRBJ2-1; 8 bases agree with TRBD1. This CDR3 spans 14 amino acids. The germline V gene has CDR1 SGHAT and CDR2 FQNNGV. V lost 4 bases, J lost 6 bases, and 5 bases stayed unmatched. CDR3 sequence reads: CASSSIQGGNEQFF. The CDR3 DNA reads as TGTGCCAGCAGCTCCATACAGGGGGGCAATGAGCAGTTCTTC.

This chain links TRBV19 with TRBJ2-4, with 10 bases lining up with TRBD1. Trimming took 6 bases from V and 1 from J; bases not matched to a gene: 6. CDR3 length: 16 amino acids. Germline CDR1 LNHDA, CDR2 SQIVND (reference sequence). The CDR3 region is CASRDGQGGAKNIQYF. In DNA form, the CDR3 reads TGTGCCAGTAGAGACGGACAGGGGGGGGCCAAAAACATTCAGTACTTC.

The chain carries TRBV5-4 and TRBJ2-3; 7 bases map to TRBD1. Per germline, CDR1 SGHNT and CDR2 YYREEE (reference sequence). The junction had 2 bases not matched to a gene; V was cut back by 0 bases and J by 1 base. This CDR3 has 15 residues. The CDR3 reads CASSLGGQRTDTQYF. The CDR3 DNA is TGTGCCAGCAGCTTGGGGGGACAGCGCACAGATACGCAGTATTTT.

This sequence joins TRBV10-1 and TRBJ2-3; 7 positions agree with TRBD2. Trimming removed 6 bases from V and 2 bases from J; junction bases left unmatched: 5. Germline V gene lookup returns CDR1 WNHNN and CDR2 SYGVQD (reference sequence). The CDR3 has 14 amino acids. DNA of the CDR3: TGCGCCAGCAGCAGGACTAGATCCACAGATACGCAGTATTTT. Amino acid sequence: CASSRTRSTDTQYF.

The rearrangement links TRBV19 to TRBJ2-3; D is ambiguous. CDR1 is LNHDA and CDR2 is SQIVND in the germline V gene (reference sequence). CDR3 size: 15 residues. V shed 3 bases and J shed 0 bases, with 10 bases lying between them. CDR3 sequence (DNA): TGTGCCAGTAGTATTATGCGAGGAAGCACAGATACGCAGTATTTT. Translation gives CASSIMRGSTDTQYF.

Written as DNA, the CDR3 is TGTGCCAGCAGCCATACAGGGGAGCAGTACTTC. Protein: CASSHTGEQYF. This rearrangement joins TRBV14 to TRBJ2-7; possible D gene TRBD1, 6 bases. V dropped 3 bases and J dropped 7 bases, with 7 bases sitting between them. The CDR3 loop spans 11 amino acids. Germline assignment: CDR1 SGHDN and CDR2 FVKESK.

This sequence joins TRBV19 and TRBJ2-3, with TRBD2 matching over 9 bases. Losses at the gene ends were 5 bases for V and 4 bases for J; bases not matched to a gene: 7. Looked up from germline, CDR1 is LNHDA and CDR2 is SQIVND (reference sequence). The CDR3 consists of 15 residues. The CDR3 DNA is TGTGCCAGTAGTTGGATAGCGGGGGACTCAGATACGCAGTATTTT. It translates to CASSWIAGDSDTQYF.